Following are 18 T cell receptor beta chains from one sample sequenced in a study of T cells in Graves' hyperthyroidism and ophthalmopathy. RNA transcripts gave rise to amplified TCR beta CDR3 regions. Using the HTBI primer set, a first-round RT-PCR was run on the TCR CDR3. From the multiplex PCR reads, TCRdb called clonotypes with MiXCR, one entry per CDR3 protein. The sample yields 200,000 to 250,000 distinct CDR3 sequences, about 25% seen once. The sequenced sample was blood. The source of these receptors is a woman aged 40 to 50 with Graves' ophthalmopathy.

This clonotype was seen repeatedly, ten times or more. The chain carries TRBV11-1 and TRBJ2-7; the D is unclear. The CDR3 is 15 residues long. Trimming left V 3 bases short and J 0 bases short, with 12 bases between. Germline V gene sequence: CDR1 SGHAT, CDR2 FQDESV (reference sequence). The CDR3 region has the DNA TGTGCCAGCAGCTTTGATAGGCACAACTCCTACGAGCAGTACTTC. Its translation is CASSFDRHNSYEQYF.

This chain connects TRBV11-1 to TRBJ2-7, with TRBD1 matching over 7 bases. The CDR3 runs to 16 residues. Unmatched junction bases numbered 11, after V lost 2 bases and J lost 4 bases. The germline V gene encodes CDR1 SGHAT and CDR2 FQDESV (reference sequence). The DNA of the CDR3 is TGTGCCAGCAGCTTAACCCCAGGGGGTGTTGAGTACGAGCAGTACTTC. This gives the protein CASSLTPGGVEYEQYF.

About this clonotype: This may be a read error, as it is one base from a much larger clone. The chain employs TRBV11-1 and TRBJ2-7; unclear D gene. V was cut by 2 bases and J by 3 bases, with 17 bases left in between. Germline V gene sequence: CDR1 SGHAT, CDR2 FQDESV (reference sequence). The CDR3 has 16 amino acids. The CDR3 coding sequence is TGTGCCAGCAGCTTACCCGACGGACCAGCCTTCTACGAGCAGTACTTC. Translation: CASSLPDGPAFYEQYF. The whole variable domain, filled in from reference TRBV11-1 and TRBJ2-7, reads EAEVAQSPRYKITEKSQAVAFWCDPISGHATLYWYRQILGQGPELLVQFQDESVVDDSQLPKDRFSAERLKGVDSTLKIQPAELGDSAMYLCASSLPDGPAFYEQYFGPGTRLTVT.

In this sample, this clonotype turned up many times. The chain recombines TRBV20-1 with TRBJ2-7; D gene uncertain. The CDR3 contains 14 residues. V was trimmed by 4 bases and J by 2 bases, leaving 15 bases between them. Germline values: CDR1 DFQATT, CDR2 SNEGSKA (reference sequence). CDR3 in amino acids: CSAIPGLGPYEQYF. The CDR3 DNA reads TGCAGTGCTATTCCGGGCCTAGGCCCCTACGAGCAGTACTTC.

This clonotype showed up just a few times. This chain uses TRBV5-4 with TRBJ1-1; D is unclear. Germline CDR1 SGHNT, CDR2 YYREEE (reference sequence). CDR3 length equals 14 residues. Trimming cost V 3 bases and J 0 bases, with 9 bases left between them. CDR3 loop: CASSSGPMNTEAFF. CDR3 bases: TGTGCCAGCAGCTCCGGACCCATGAACACTGAAGCTTTCTTT.

This clonotype was found many times. V is TRBV11-2 and J is TRBJ2-7; D perhaps matches TRBD2 (6 bases). Per germline, CDR1 SGHAT and CDR2 FQNNGV. The length of the CDR3 is 17 residues. V was trimmed by 0 bases and J by 3 bases, leaving 18 bases between them. The CDR3 loop reads CASSLDRGGLIHYEQYF. For the CDR3, the DNA is TGTGCCAGCAGCTTAGATAGGGGAGGACTGATTCACTACGAGCAGTACTTC.

This clonotype was found many times. V and J are TRBV6-1 and TRBJ2-7; a possible D gene is TRBD1 (6 bases). V dropped 5 bases and J dropped 0 bases, with 14 bases sitting between them. This CDR3 region has 15 residues. The germline CDR1 and CDR2 sequences are MNHNS and SASEGT. The CDR3 spells CASSTGQSHSYEQYF. The CDR3 coding sequence is TGTGCCAGCAGTACAGGGCAGTCGCACTCCTACGAGCAGTACTTC.

This clonotype was observed a single time. The chain carries TRBV27 and TRBJ1-2; D may be TRBD1 (6 bases). Trimming pared 3 bases from V and 3 bases from J, leaving 11 bases between. Germline V lookup: CDR1 MNHEY, CDR2 SMNVEV (reference sequence). The CDR3 is made up of 14 amino acids. As DNA, the CDR3 is TGTGCCAGCAGTTTCCTGGGGGGCGACTATGGCTACACCTTC. This codes for CASSFLGGDYGYTF.

This clonotype came up many times. The V call is TRBV4-2, the J call TRBJ2-6, with D perhaps TRBD1 or TRBD2 (6 bases each). Germline loops: CDR1 LGHNA, CDR2 YNFKEQ. V lost 0 bases and J 0 bases, leaving 9 bases between the germline ends. The CDR3 runs to 17 residues. The CDR3 reads CASSQDRGDSGANVLTF. CDR3 coding DNA: TGTGCCAGCAGCCAAGATAGGGGGGACTCTGGGGCCAACGTCCTGACTTTC.

This clonotype was counted ten times or more. V usage is TRBV29-1 and J usage is TRBJ2-5, with 7 bases fitting TRBD2. Germline assignment: CDR1 SQVTM and CDR2 ANQGSEA. The V gene end was trimmed by 4 bases and the J gene end by 3 bases; junction bases not matched to a gene: 8. The CDR3 sequence is 14 residues long. The CDR3: CSVVGASGEETQYF. The CDR3 DNA reads as TGCAGCGTTGTGGGCGCTAGCGGAGAAGAGACCCAGTACTTC.

In this sample, this clonotype turned up many times. The chain combines TRBV4-1 with TRBJ2-7; 11 positions agree with TRBD2. This CDR3 is built from 17 residues. Germline CDR1 reads MGHRA; CDR2 reads YSYEKL. The trim removed 3 bases at V and 7 bases at J, leaving 14 bases unmatched. The CDR3 spells CASSHTSGRGGEGEQYF. The CDR3 nucleotides read TGCGCCAGCAGCCATACTAGCGGGAGAGGTGGGGAAGGGGAGCAGTACTTC.

This chain connects TRBV6-1 to TRBJ2-2, with 10 bases matching TRBD1. V was clipped by 8 bases and J by 4 bases; unmatched bases: 10. The length of the CDR3 is 16 residues. Germline CDR1 is MNHNS and CDR2 is SASEGT. The CDR3 loop is CASSGTGVVGTGELFF. CDR3 DNA: TGTGCCAGCTCCGGGACAGGGGTAGTTGGCACCGGGGAGCTGTTTTTT.

The V gene is TRBV24-1, the J gene TRBJ1-2; D gene uncertain. In germline, CDR1 is KGHDR, CDR2 SFDVKD. The V end lost 2 bases, the J end lost 4 bases, and 7 bases lay between the germline ends. This CDR3 is 13 amino acids long. DNA of the CDR3: TGTGCCACCAGTGATTCCCGGGTCTATGGCTACACCTTC. Its translation: CATSDSRVYGYTF.

This clonotype was seen ten or more times. J is TRBJ1-5 and V is TRBV6-1, with a weak D call TRBD1 (5 bases). Germline V gene sequence: CDR1 MNHNS, CDR2 SASEGT. The CDR3 totals 14 residues. V was clipped by 6 bases and J by 3 bases, with 12 bases between them. In DNA form, the CDR3 reads TGTGCCAGCAGGGGACCGCTGTCCAATCAGCCCCAGCATTTT. It yields the protein CASRGPLSNQPQHF.

The gene calls are TRBV20-1 and TRBJ2-4; D not resolved. The CDR3 spans 15 residues. V lost 0 bases to trimming and J lost 0 bases, with 9 bases between them. CDR1 and CDR2 (germline): DFQATT, SNEGSKA (reference sequence). The CDR3 DNA follows: TGCAGTGCTAGAGAGCCCTCCTCAGCCAAAAACATTCAGTACTTC. It specifies CSAREPSSAKNIQYF.

The gene calls are TRBV7-8 and TRBJ2-5; 13 positions match TRBD2. Trimming cost V 5 bases and J 10 bases; bases outside gene matches: 16. Germline V gene data show CDR1 as SGHVS and CDR2 as FQNEAQ. The CDR3 totals 17 residues. The CDR3 protein is CASSHRGLAGPGGGQYF. CDR3 bases: TGTGCCAGCAGCCATAGGGGACTAGCGGGGCCCGGGGGGGGCCAGTACTTC.

This clonotype was found many times. The rearrangement joins TRBV27 to TRBJ2-2, with TRBD2 identical over 11 bases. From germline, CDR1 is MNHEY and CDR2 SMNVEV (reference sequence). The CDR3 runs 15 residues. V trimming: 5 bases; J trimming: 5 bases; junction bases outside the gene matches: 4. The CDR3 loop reads CASSPWTSGTGELFF. DNA for the CDR3: TGTGCCAGCAGTCCCTGGACTAGCGGGACCGGGGAGCTGTTTTTT.

At least ten counts were recorded for this clonotype. The rearrangement joins TRBV9 to TRBJ2-2, with 8 bases lining up with TRBD2. Germline V gives CDR1 SGDLS, CDR2 YYNGEE. After removal of 4 bases from V and 5 bases from J, the junction contained 13 bases not matched to a gene. CDR3 length: 17 amino acids. The DNA of the CDR3 is TGTGCCAGCAGCCCCCCGGGACTAGGGAGGGATACCGGGGAGCTGTTTTTT. Translated, it gives CASSPPGLGRDTGELFF.